This is a list of T cell receptor beta chains from one sample in a study of OX40 agonist ivuxolimab in advanced cancers. Sequenced by immunoSEQ multiplex PCR; TCRdb stores in-frame clones only, minus some. Among 55,000 to 65,000 clones listed, roughly nine tenths were seen once. Here the sequenced sample was CD4+ or CD8+ T cells sorted from blood, taken in a trial of the OX40 agonist ivuxolimab. All receptors come from an adult with an advanced solid tumor such as melanoma, head and neck, liver or kidney cancer. Both conserved end residues are part of each CDR3. D genes are given only for firm matches. For some rows the clone size is stated as once, few or many, or as a class when expanded; others skip it.

V	length	D	size	J	CDR3	DNA
TRBV11-3	11	.	once	TRBJ2-5	CASSLMETQYF	TGTGCCAGCAGCCTCATGGAGACCCAGTACTTC
TRBV2	15	TRBD1	.	TRBJ1-3	CASSQGQDPGNTIYF	TGTGCCAGCAGTCAAGGACAGGATCCTGGAAACACCATATATTTT
TRBV6-5	16	.	.	TRBJ2-2	CASSSPARTNTGELFF	TGTGCCAGCAGTTCCCCGGCCAGGACGAACACCGGGGAGCTGTTTTTT
TRBV4-1	13	.	.	TRBJ1-6	CASSLQGNSPLHF	TGCGCCAGCAGCCTACAGGGTAATTCACCCCTCCACTTT
TRBV10-3	10	.	.	TRBJ2-3	CAVGTDTQYF	TGTGCCGTAGGGACAGATACGCAGTATTTT
TRBV19	15	TRBD2	.	TRBJ2-3	CASTPSGGIVDTQYF	TGTGCCAGTACCCCTAGCGGGGGGATCGTCGATACGCAGTATTTT
TRBV6-5	15	.	.	TRBJ2-1	CASSYALVGPNEQFF	TGTGCCAGCAGCTACGCTTTGGTGGGGCCGAATGAGCAGTTCTTC
TRBV11-2	11	.	.	TRBJ2-3	CASSFGDTQYF	TGTGCCAGCAGCTTCGGCGATACGCAGTATTTT
TRBV5-1	16	TRBD1	.	TRBJ2-1	CASSLGQGANYNEQFF	TGCGCCAGCAGCTTGGGGCAGGGGGCAAATTACAATGAGCAGTTCTTC
TRBV5-4	12	.	.	TRBJ2-1	CASSPQAPEQFF	TGTGCCAGCAGCCCACAGGCTCCTGAGCAGTTCTTC
TRBV7-9	14	.	few	TRBJ1-2	CASSDQATIYGYTF	TGTGCCAGCTCCGATCAGGCGACGATCTATGGCTACACCTTC
TRBV5-5	14	.	.	TRBJ2-5	CASSLYGNGETQYF	TGTGCCAGCAGCTTGTATGGCAACGGAGAGACCCAGTACTTC
TRBV13	14	TRBD2	once	TRBJ2-5	CASSSPSGGQTQYF	TGTGCCAGCAGCTCCCCTAGCGGGGGCCAGACCCAGTACTTC